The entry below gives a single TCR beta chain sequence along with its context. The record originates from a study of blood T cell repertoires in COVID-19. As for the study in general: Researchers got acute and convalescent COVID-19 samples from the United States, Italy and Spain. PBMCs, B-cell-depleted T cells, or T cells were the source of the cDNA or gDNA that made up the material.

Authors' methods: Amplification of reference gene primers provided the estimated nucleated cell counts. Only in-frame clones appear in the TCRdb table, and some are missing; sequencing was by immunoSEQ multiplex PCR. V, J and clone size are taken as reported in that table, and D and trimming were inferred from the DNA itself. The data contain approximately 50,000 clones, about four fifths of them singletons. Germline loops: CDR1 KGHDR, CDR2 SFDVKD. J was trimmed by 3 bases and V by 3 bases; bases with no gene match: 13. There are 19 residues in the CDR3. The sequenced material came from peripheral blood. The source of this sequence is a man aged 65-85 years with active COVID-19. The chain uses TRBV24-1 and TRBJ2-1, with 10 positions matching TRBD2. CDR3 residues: CATSDRTLAGAFSYNEQFF. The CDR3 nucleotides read TGTGCCACCAGTGATCGGACGCTAGCGGGGGCCTTTAGCTACAATGAGCAGTTCTTC.